The TCR beta chain described here comes from a study of blood T cells in healthy people across ages (dated by TCRdb to between 2014 and 2017). At the level of the whole study: In model experiments, roughly one uniquely barcoded TCR beta cDNA molecule per two T cells was captured by template switching. Using deep sequencing normalized with unique cDNA molecular identifiers, the study measured how TCR beta repertoire diversity changes with age. The donors were split into four age groups: young (average 16 years), middle-aged (39), aged (more than 60) and long-lived (approximately 80). To avoid experimental bias, donors of different ages were randomly spread across the sequencing lanes. For two donors (one aged 18 to 30 and one aged 80 or older), the study analyzed two additional independent replicas of 1 million unique cDNA reads from the same blood draw.

For this clonotype: Its antigen target is currently unknown. The input lacks base qualities; no much larger clone sits a single base away.

For CDR1 and CDR2, the germline V gene (reference sequence) lists SEHNR and FQNEAQ. From V the trimming removes 1 base and from J it removes 4 bases, while the gene matches leave 3 bases of the junction unaccounted for. The CDR3 runs 16 residues from the cysteine to the phenylalanine. Here the CDR3 DNA is all that survives: 48 bases in frame from base 1. Results and caveats for the whole study, not just this receptor: Estimates of total diversity based on one million sequenced T cells were regarded as lower bounds and as underestimates. Observed TCR beta diversity correlated strongly with the percentage of naive T cells measured by flow cytometry. The CMV infection status of donors was not known, potentially confounding age-related changes in expanded clonotypes. As age increased, observed TCR beta diversity per million T cells dropped in a roughly linear way, and a significant reduction was already evident by age around 41. Bulk unsorted PBMC profiling prevented conclusive comparison of naive and antigen-experienced compartments. Compared with the aged group, the long-lived group had more naive CD4+ T cells, fewer expanded clones and increased TCR diversity, a pattern suggesting age selection.

Systemically healthy Caucasian individuals from Russia, some 40 in total and aged about 6 to 95 years, were included as donors. Each donor gave ten milliliters of peripheral blood, drawn into EDTA-treated Vacutainer tubes. Ficoll-Paque density-gradient centrifugation was used to isolate PBMCs, with at least 7 million per sample. Trizol reagent was used to extract total RNA from PBMCs, with at least 5.5 micrograms per sample. Naive CD45RAhigh/CD27high T cell percentages were measured by flow cytometry on a PBMC aliquot from every donor. Library preparation was by 5' RACE. Data came from an Illumina HiSeq 2500. The second PCR ran for roughly 7 to 12 cycles and used a J-beta primer mix along with a sample-barcoded 5' primer. A unique molecular identifier was introduced onto each TCR beta cDNA molecule by a template-switch 5' adaptor carrying 12 random nucleotides. At least 2.5 million CDR3-containing paired-end reads were obtained from each sample. All of the RNA was converted into first-strand cDNA using the Mint cDNA synthesis kit, with a TRBC-specific oligonucleotide serving as the primer. All cDNA was treated with uracil-DNA glycosylase and then went through a first 18-cycle PCR with the universal primers M1SS and BC2_uni_R. The study's processing was this. For normalization, 1 million high-quality reads were randomly selected from each sample, with every read carrying a distinct molecular identifier. Instead of being binned into consensus sequences, reads that shared molecular identifiers were thrown out. MiTCR, run with a Q25 quality threshold and the strictest error-elimination algorithm, handled CDR3 identification, clonotype clustering and error correction. Lower-bound total TCR beta diversity was estimated with a nonparametric unseen species model using Euler transformation. Through fastp at Q25 and MiXCR, TCRdb rebuilt clones from the public reads, retaining in-frame beta chains. Rows merge per CDR3 protein into single entries with the most common DNA and genes. The V and J calls and clone size come from TCRdb's table, not from the authors' own analysis. The sample yields 650,000 to 800,000 distinct CDR3 sequences; roughly 44% were counted once. About a fifth of the sample is in the top ten clones.

The clonotype originates from a man aged 60 to 75 in good health. The sequencing sample was made of blood. The chain uses TRBV7-9 and TRBJ1-4; a stretch of 10 junction bases matches TRBD1. CDR3 region: CASSLGDRGGNEKLFF. The DNA sequence is TGTGCCAGCAGCTTAGGGGACAGGGGCGGTAATGAAAAACTGTTTTTT.